This TCR beta chain was observed in a study of a mutant IDH1 vaccine in newly diagnosed glioma. On the study more broadly: Of the patients given treatment, 62.5% were male and around 38% were female, and a mean age of about 40 years was recorded.

TCRdb's table, derived via immunoSEQ multiplex PCR, lists solely in-frame clones and lacks some. The data contain about 110,000 clones, about nine tenths of them seen just once; the ten biggest clones take up 0.6% to 0.7%. CDR3 length equals 15 residues. Germline V gene data show CDR1 as SGHRS and CDR2 as YFSETQ. Turning to this clone: Its antigen remains unidentified. One end of the junction does not line up with germline, which may come from a read error.

Time point in this sample: week 11, during vaccination. Topical imiquimod accompanied each vaccine dose, which consisted of 300 ug of mutant IDH1 20-mer peptide. This receptor was identified in a woman aged 45-65 years with glioma. V is TRBV5-1 and J is TRBJ1-5; 9 bases line up with TRBD1. Sequences were derived from PBMCs, sampled from a glioma patient whose treatment included an IDH1 peptide vaccine. In DNA, the CDR3 is TGTGCCAGCAGTTCCGGGACAGGGATAGTTCAGCCCCAGCATTTT. This encodes CASSSGTGIVQPQHF.